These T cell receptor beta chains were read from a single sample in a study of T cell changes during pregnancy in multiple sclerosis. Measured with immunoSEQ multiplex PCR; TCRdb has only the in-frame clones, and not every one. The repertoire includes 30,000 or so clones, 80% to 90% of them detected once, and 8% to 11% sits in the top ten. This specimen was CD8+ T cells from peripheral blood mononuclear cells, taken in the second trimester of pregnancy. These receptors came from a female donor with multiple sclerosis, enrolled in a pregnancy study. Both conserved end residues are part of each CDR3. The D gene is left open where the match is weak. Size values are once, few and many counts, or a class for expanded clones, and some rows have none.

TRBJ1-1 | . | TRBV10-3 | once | CAIGETGMNTEAFF | TGTGCCATCGGTGAGACAGGTATGAACACTGAAGCTTTCTTT
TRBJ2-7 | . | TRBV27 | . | CASSLAGRPYEQYF | TGTGCCAGCAGTTTAGCGGGACGACCTTACGAGCAGTACTTC
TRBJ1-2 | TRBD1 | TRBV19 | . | CASSTRDRGAYGYTF | TGTGCCAGTAGTACCCGGGACAGGGGGGCCTATGGCTACACCTTC
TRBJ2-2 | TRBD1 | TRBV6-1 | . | CASSPWTGRTGELFF | TGTGCCAGCAGTCCTTGGACAGGGAGGACCGGGGAGCTGTTTTTT
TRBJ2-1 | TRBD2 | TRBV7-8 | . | CASSLITSGRGNEQFF | TGTGCCAGCAGCTTAATCACTAGCGGGAGGGGAAATGAGCAGTTCTTC
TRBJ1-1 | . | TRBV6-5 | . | CASSRLGGDTEAFF | TGTGCCAGCAGCCGCCTCGGAGGGGACACTGAAGCTTTCTTT
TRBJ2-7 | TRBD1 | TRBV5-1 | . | CASSSTGTGSYEQYF | TGCGCCAGCAGCTCTACCGGGACAGGGTCCTACGAGCAGTACTTC
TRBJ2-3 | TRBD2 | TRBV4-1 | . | CASSQLGTSGRPDTQYF | TGCGCCAGCAGCCAGCTGGGGACTAGCGGGAGACCAGATACGCAGTATTTT
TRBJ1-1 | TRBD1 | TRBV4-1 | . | CASSRLSRDRGSEAEAFF | TGCGCCAGCAGCCGACTGTCTCGGGACAGGGGGTCAGAGGCTGAAGCTTTCTTT
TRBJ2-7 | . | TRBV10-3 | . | CAISESSYEQYF | TGTGCCATCAGTGAGTCGAGCTACGAGCAGTACTTC
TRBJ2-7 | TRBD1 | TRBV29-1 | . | CSVWSSGTGEYEQYF | TGCAGCGTCTGGTCCTCCGGGACAGGGGAGTACGAGCAGTACTTC
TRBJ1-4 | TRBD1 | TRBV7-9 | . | CASSLPGTGRGEKLFF | TGTGCCAGCAGCTTACCCGGGACAGGGCGGGGTGAAAAACTGTTTTTT
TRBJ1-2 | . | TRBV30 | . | CAWLRGPRREGYTF | TGTGCCTGGTTGAGAGGACCCCGTCGGGAAGGCTACACCTTC
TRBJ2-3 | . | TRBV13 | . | CASSKRQRTDTQYF | TGTGCCAGCAGCAAGCGACAGCGCACAGATACGCAGTATTTT
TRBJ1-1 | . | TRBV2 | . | CASDEGLDLNTEAFF | TGTGCCAGCGACGAGGGCCTGGACTTGAACACTGAAGCTTTCTTT
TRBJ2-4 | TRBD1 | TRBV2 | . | CASRPGQDADKNIQYF | TGTGCCAGCAGGCCCGGACAGGATGCGGACAAAAACATTCAGTACTTC
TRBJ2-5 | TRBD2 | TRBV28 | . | CASSFNLGGREYQETQYF | TGTGCCAGCAGTTTCAATTTGGGCGGGAGGGAATATCAAGAGACCCAGTACTTC
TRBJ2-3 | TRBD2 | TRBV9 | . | CASSVNWGRAIDTQYF | TGTGCCAGCAGCGTGAATTGGGGGAGGGCCATAGATACGCAGTATTTT
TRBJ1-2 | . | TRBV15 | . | CATSRARPQGTGYTF | TGTGCCACCAGCAGAGCTCGGCCCCAGGGGACTGGCTACACCTTC
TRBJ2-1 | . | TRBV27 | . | CASSPRLPQGIGYNEQFF | TGTGCCAGCAGTCCAAGACTCCCACAGGGAATAGGATACAATGAGCAGTTCTTC
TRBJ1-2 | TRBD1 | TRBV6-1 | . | CASHMGDRRNYGYTF | TGTGCCAGCCATATGGGGGACAGGCGAAACTATGGCTACACCTTC
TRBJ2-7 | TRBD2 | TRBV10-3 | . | CAISEETASGNYEQYF | TGTGCCATCAGTGAGGAAACGGCTAGCGGGAATTATGAGCAGTACTTC
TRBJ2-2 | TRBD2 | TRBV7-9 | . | CASSFVGGRTGELFF | TGTGCCAGCAGCTTCGTGGGGGGGAGGACCGGGGAGCTGTTTTTT
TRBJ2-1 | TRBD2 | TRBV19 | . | CASSILAGGHNEQFF | TGTGCCAGTAGTATCCTAGCGGGGGGGCACAATGAGCAGTTCTTC
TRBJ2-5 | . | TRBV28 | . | CASSPRPGETQYF | TGTGCCAGCAGTCCAAGGCCGGGGGAGACCCAGTACTTC
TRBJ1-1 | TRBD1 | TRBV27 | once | CASSLAGTGGTEAFF | TGTGCCAGCAGTCTCGCCGGGACAGGGGGTACTGAAGCTTTCTTT
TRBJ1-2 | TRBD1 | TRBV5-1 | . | CASSPQDRAYGYTF | TGCGCCAGCAGCCCGCAGGACAGGGCTTATGGCTACACCTTC
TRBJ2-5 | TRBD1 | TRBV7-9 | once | CASRPGGPQETQYF | TGTGCCAGCAGACCAGGGGGCCCCCAAGAGACCCAGTACTTC
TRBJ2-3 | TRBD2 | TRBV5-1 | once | CASSFTGGPVDTQYF | TGCGCCAGCAGCTTTACGGGGGGGCCTGTAGATACGCAGTATTTT